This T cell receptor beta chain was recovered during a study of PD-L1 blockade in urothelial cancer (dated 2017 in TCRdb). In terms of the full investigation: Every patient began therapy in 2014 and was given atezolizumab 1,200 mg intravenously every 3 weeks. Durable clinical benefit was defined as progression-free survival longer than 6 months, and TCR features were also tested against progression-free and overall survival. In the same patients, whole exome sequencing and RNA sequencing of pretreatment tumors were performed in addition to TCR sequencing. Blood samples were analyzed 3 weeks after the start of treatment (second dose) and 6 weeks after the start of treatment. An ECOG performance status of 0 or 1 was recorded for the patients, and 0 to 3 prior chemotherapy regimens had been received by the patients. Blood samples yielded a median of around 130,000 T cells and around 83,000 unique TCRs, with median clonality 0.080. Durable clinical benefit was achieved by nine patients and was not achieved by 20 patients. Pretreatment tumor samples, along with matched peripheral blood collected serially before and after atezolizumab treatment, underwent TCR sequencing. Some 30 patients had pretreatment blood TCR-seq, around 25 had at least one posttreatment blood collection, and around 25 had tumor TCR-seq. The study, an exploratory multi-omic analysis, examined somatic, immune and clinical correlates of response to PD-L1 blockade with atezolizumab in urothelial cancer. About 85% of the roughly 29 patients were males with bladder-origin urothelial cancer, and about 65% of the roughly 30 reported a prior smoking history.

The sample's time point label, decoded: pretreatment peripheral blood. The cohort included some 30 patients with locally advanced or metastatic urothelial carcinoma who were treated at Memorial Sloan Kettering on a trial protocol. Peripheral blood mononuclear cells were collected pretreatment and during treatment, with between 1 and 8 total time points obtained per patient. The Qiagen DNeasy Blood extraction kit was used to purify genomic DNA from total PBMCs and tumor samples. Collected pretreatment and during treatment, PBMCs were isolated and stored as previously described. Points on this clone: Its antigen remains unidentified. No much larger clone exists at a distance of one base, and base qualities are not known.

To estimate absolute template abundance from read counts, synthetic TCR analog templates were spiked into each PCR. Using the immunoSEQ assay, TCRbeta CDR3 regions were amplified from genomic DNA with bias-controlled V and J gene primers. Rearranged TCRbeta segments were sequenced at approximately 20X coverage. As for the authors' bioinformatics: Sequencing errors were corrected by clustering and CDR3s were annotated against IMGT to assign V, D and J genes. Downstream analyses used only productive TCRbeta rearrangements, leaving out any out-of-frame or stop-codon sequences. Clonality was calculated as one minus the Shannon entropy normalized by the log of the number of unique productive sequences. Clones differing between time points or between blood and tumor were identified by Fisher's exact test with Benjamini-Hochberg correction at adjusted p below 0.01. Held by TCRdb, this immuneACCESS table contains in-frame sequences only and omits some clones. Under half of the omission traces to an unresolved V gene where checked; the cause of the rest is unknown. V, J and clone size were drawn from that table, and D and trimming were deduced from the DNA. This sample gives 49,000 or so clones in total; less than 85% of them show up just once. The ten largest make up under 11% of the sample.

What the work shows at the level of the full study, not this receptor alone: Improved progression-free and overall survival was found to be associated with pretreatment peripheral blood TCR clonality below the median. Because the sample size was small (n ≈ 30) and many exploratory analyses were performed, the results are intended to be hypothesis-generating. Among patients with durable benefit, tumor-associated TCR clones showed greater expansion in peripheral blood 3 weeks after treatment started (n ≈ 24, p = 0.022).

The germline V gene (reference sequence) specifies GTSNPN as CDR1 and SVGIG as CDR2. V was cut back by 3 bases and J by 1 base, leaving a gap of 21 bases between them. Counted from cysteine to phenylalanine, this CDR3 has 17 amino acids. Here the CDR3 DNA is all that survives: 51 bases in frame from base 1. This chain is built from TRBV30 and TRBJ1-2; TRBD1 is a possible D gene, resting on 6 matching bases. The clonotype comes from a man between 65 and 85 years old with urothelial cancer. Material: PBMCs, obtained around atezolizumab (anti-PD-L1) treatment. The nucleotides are TGTGCCTGGAGCGCACTGGGAGGGGGGCCATTTAACTATGGCTACACCTTC. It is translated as CAWSALGGGPFNYGYTF.